This T cell receptor (beta chain) was identified in a study of PD-1 blockade in classical Hodgkin lymphoma. With regard to this clone: Its antigen remains unidentified.

Study-level findings and limits: Initiation of nivolumab under 1 year after ASCT led to exclusion of patients. Reports described newly diagnosed patients as having lower baseline TCR diversity than healthy donors.

The germline V gene encodes CDR1 SGHDT and CDR2 YYEEEE. Trimming removed 4 bases at V and 3 bases at J, with 7 bases between. There are 12 residues in the CDR3. All patients relapsed after autologous stem cell transplantation, and brentuximab vedotin exposure varied. Progressive disease, partial response or complete response was each patient's best response. The table came from immunoSEQ multiplex PCR; TCRdb's copy has only in-frame clones and leaves some out. This sample has 95,000 to 120,000 clones, with 80% to 90% found just once. The clonotype was recovered from a human donor with classical Hodgkin lymphoma. The J gene is TRBJ2-5, the V gene TRBV5-6, with TRBD1 as a possible D gene (6 bases). Specimen: peripheral blood mononuclear cells (PBMCs), collected before the second cycle of nivolumab. CDR3 nucleotide sequence: TGTGCCAGCAGCGGGGGCAAAGAGACCCAGTACTTC. Translating it yields CASSGGKETQYF.